This TCR beta chain was identified during a study of T cell responses to AZD1222 COVID-19 vaccine. CDR1 and CDR2 from the germline V gene are SGHDN and FVKESK. The length of the CDR3 is 14 residues. V trimming: 4 bases; J trimming: 7 bases; junction bases outside the gene matches: 9. Repertoires were generated with immunoSEQ multiplex PCR, while TCRdb's copy carries only in-frame clones and drops some. The data contain 150,000 to 200,000 clones, about 94% of them singletons. Study-wide points: Close to half of all spike-specific TCRs reportedly target regions of the variants that are unmutated. The study sampled repertoires only after the peak T cell response. Seropositive AZD1222 recipients at baseline numbered only five or six. Clonal diversity may have been underestimated, and the donors were mostly white British, with more females than males.

With regard to this clone: What it binds is unknown.

The TCR originated in an adult in good health. The sequenced sample was peripheral blood, obtained on day 0 of AZD1222 vaccination. This chain joins TRBV14 and TRBJ1-1, with 7 bases identical to TRBD1. The CDR3 DNA follows: TGTGCCAGCAGCCCGCGGACAGGAAATCGTGAAGCTTTCTTT. It translates to CASSPRTGNREAFF.